The 26 T cell receptor beta chains given below trace back to one sample, sequenced in a study of cytomegalovirus exposure and HLA in healthy donors. Both 60 Vbeta primers and 13 Jbeta primers went into the PCR. Profiled with immunoSEQ multiplex PCR; TCRdb holds only in-frame clones, not every one. Of about 120,000 clones in the sample, approximately 81% were seen once. Sequenced: PBMCs. The receptor source for this set is a male donor in good health and CMV-seronegative.

The chain is built from TRBV19 and TRBJ1-1; TRBD1 matches at 8 bases. Germline CDR1 LNHDA, CDR2 SQIVND (reference sequence). The CDR3 is made up of 15 amino acids. Trimming cost V 3 bases and J 3 bases; bases outside gene matches: 6. As DNA, the CDR3 is TGTGCCAGTAGTATCACAGGGGGTCTCCACACTGAAGCTTTCTTT. Protein sequence: CASSITGGLHTEAFF.

The CDR3 DNA sequence: TGTGCCAGCAGTAGAGGGACAGGGTATTCACCCCTCCACTTT. Protein: CASSRGTGYSPLHF. The chain employs TRBV27 and TRBJ1-6, with 9 positions matching TRBD1. The ends lost 5 bases at V and 8 bases at J; junction bases unmatched: 4. Germline V CDR1 and CDR2: MNHEY, SMNVEV (reference sequence). The CDR3 totals 14 residues.

The chain links TRBV4-3 to TRBJ2-7, with 9 bases fitting TRBD1. Per the germline V gene, CDR1 is LGHNA and CDR2 is YSLEER. This CDR3 is built from 15 residues. V shed 4 bases and J 2 bases; nucleotides not matched to a gene: 6. This CDR3 reads CASSPGQGNAYEQYF. In DNA form, the CDR3 reads TGCGCCAGCAGCCCCGGACAGGGGAATGCCTACGAGCAGTACTTC.

A few counts support this clone. The chain employs TRBV11-2 and TRBJ2-7; tentatively, D is TRBD1 (5 bases). Germline CDR1 SGHAT, CDR2 FQNNGV. The CDR3 has 15 residues. Trimming shortened V by 0 bases and J by 5 bases, and 14 bases separated the two germline ends. CDR3 sequence (DNA): TGTGCCAGCAGCTTAGAAGGGCAGGGTTTCGACGAGCAGTACTTC. As protein: CASSLEGQGFDEQYF.

In nucleotides, the CDR3 is TGTGCCAGCAGCTTCCTCCCGGGGGCGGGAGAGGAGACCCAGTACTTC. Residues: CASSFLPGAGEETQYF. The rearrangement joins TRBV7-2 to TRBJ2-5; TRBD2 might be the D (7 bases). V was cut by 3 bases and J by 5 bases, with 19 bases left in between. Looked up from germline, CDR1 is SGHTA and CDR2 is FQGNSA. The CDR3 has 16 amino acids. The full variable domain, in which reference TRBV7-2 and TRBJ2-5 provide the parts outside the CDR3, is GAGVSQSPSNKVTEKGKDVELRCDPISGHTALYWYRQSLGQGLEFLIYFQGNSAPDKSGLPSDRFSAERTGGSVSTLTIQRTQQEDSAVYLCASSFLPGAGEETQYFGPGTRLLVL.

The rearrangement joins TRBV27 to TRBJ2-7; D is perhaps TRBD1 (7 bases). CDR3 length equals 14 residues. Trimming removed 8 bases from V and 2 bases from J, with 16 bases in between. Germline lookup yields CDR1 MNHEY and CDR2 SMNVEV (reference sequence). DNA for the CDR3: TGTGCCAGCCGACAGGGCTCGGGGGCCTACGAGCAGTACTTC. Translation gives CASRQGSGAYEQYF.

This sequence joins TRBV6-1 and TRBJ1-1, with D possibly being TRBD1 (5 bases). This CDR3 spans 14 amino acids. Trimming removed 7 bases at V and 1 base at J, with 13 bases between. Germline loops: CDR1 MNHNS, CDR2 SASEGT. In nucleotides, the CDR3 is TGTGCCAGCACCGTGGGGGGACCGAACACTGAAGCTTTCTTT. Its translation is CASTVGGPNTEAFF.

This chain joins TRBV28 and TRBJ1-2; 9 bases line up with TRBD1. Germline V gene sequence: CDR1 MDHEN, CDR2 SYDVKM. The trim removed 4 bases at V and 0 bases at J, leaving 6 bases unmatched. This CDR3 is 16 amino acids long. The DNA for the CDR3 is TGTGCCAGCAGTTCCGGGACAGGGCTAACTAACTATGGCTACACCTTC. Translating gives CASSSGTGLTNYGYTF.

The chain couples TRBV2 to TRBJ2-1, with 14 bases lining up with TRBD2. Germline CDR1 reads SNHLY; CDR2 reads FYNNEI. The CDR3 is made up of 17 amino acids. J lost 5 bases, V lost 3 bases, and 6 bases had no gene match. This chain's CDR3 is CASSDLGLAGGHNEQFF. DNA of the CDR3: TGTGCCAGCAGTGACCTAGGACTAGCGGGAGGCCACAATGAGCAGTTCTTC.

The genes are TRBV28 and TRBJ1-3; 12 positions match TRBD1. Trimming removed 2 bases from V and 7 bases from J; junction bases left unmatched: 9. The CDR3 has 17 residues. Germline lookup yields CDR1 MDHEN and CDR2 SYDVKM. The CDR3 coding sequence is TGTGCCAGCAGTTTAACGGGAGCGGGACAGGGGGCGAACACCATATATTTT. Its translation: CASSLTGAGQGANTIYF.

The J gene is TRBJ1-2, the V gene TRBV7-9; D perhaps matches TRBD1 (5 bases). V was cut by 5 bases and J by 5 bases, with 15 bases left in between. The CDR3 runs to 14 residues. CDR1 is SEHNR and CDR2 is FQNEAQ in the germline V gene (reference sequence). The chain's CDR3 is CASSPPRDPYGYTF. The CDR3 DNA sequence: TGTGCCAGCAGCCCTCCCAGGGATCCGTATGGCTACACCTTC.

The genes are TRBV2 and TRBJ2-7; D gene unclear. CDR1 is SNHLY, CDR2 FYNNEI, per germline. This CDR3 spans 14 amino acids. Written as DNA, the CDR3 is TGTGCTTTTTTCAAGCAGAAGGCGGCATACGAGCAGTACTTC. This sequence encodes CAFFKQKAAYEQYF.

The chain couples TRBV30 to TRBJ1-4, with a possible D match to TRBD1 (5 bases). CDR3 length: 12 amino acids. Deletions cut 0 bases from V and 8 bases from J, with 7 bases between. Germline V CDR1 and CDR2: GTSNPN, SVGIG (reference sequence). CDR3 DNA sequence: TGTGCCTGGAGTGTGGGGGGGGAAAAACTGTTTTTT. It is translated as CAWSVGGEKLFF.

This chain links TRBV15 with TRBJ1-4, with 7 bases lining up with TRBD1. Trimming removed 1 base from V and 8 bases from J; junction bases left unmatched: 10. The CDR3 consists of 16 residues. Germline V gene sequence: CDR1 LNHNV, CDR2 YYDKDF (reference sequence). In nucleotides, the CDR3 is TGTGCCACCAGCAGAGCCCGACAGGGTGGAATAGAAAAACTGTTTTTT. It yields the protein CATSRARQGGIEKLFF.

This chain links TRBV11-1 with TRBJ2-5; a weak D match, TRBD1 (5 bases). The CDR3 runs 15 residues. Germline assignment: CDR1 SGHAT and CDR2 FQDESV (reference sequence). The V end lost 5 bases, the J end lost 4 bases, and 17 bases lay between the germline ends. CDR3 region: CASSPSLDILETQYF. The CDR3 region has the DNA TGTGCCAGCAGCCCCAGCTTGGACATTTTAGAGACCCAGTACTTC.

The chain recombines TRBV18 with TRBJ2-3, with TRBD1 identical over 7 bases. Germline CDR1 is KGHSH and CDR2 is LQKENI. The CDR3 spans 16 residues. V shed 0 bases and J 2 bases; nucleotides not matched to a gene: 5. The CDR3 bases are TGTGCCAGCTCACCACCACAGGGGCGAGCCACAGATACGCAGTATTTT. Its protein product is CASSPPQGRATDTQYF.

CDR3 loop: CASSAFDRASSGNTIYF. DNA of the CDR3: TGTGCCAGCAGCGCGTTTGACAGGGCTTCCTCTGGAAACACCATATATTTT. This chain joins TRBV9 and TRBJ1-3; TRBD1 matches 7 bases. The trim removed 3 bases at V and 0 bases at J, leaving 9 bases unmatched. The germline V gene has CDR1 SGDLS and CDR2 YYNGEE. The CDR3 extends over 17 amino acids. The complete variable domain, with remaining parts taken from reference TRBV9 and TRBJ1-3, reads DSGVTQTPKHLITATGQRVTLRCSPRSGDLSVYWYQQSLDQGLQFLIQYYNGEERAKGNILERFSAQQFPDLHSELNLSSLELGDSALYFCASSAFDRASSGNTIYFGEGSWLTVV.

The chain has TRBV15 and TRBJ2-5; 7 nucleotides align to TRBD2. This CDR3 spans 15 amino acids. Germline assignment: CDR1 LNHNV and CDR2 YYDKDF (reference sequence). V dropped 1 base and J dropped 2; count of bases not matched to a gene: 4. The CDR3: CATSRVAGPQETQYF. CDR3 coding DNA: TGTGCCACCAGCAGAGTAGCGGGCCCGCAAGAGACCCAGTACTTC.

The chain couples TRBV19 to TRBJ1-1; D may be TRBD1 (5 bases). In germline, CDR1 is LNHDA, CDR2 SQIVND (reference sequence). The CDR3 has 14 amino acids. Trimming stripped 5 bases from V and 4 bases from J, with 14 bases between. This CDR3 reads CASSVGARGTEAFF. As DNA, the CDR3 is TGTGCCAGTAGTGTAGGGGCCCGGGGCACTGAAGCTTTCTTT.

This clone came up a few times. This sequence joins TRBV6-1 and TRBJ2-3, with 12 nucleotides matching TRBD1. Per the germline V gene, CDR1 is MNHNS and CDR2 is SASEGT. With V trimmed by 4 bases and J by 3 bases, 2 bases remained unmatched. The CDR3 has 15 residues. The CDR3 bases are TGTGCCAGCAGTGTGGGACAGGGGGCAACAGATACGCAGTATTTT. It specifies CASSVGQGATDTQYF.

The chain carries TRBV4-2 and TRBJ2-7; weak D call: TRBD1 (5 bases). V was clipped by 3 bases and J by 3 bases, with 15 bases between them. CDR1 is LGHNA and CDR2 is YNFKEQ in the germline V gene. This CDR3 has 15 amino acids. The CDR3 region is CASSQTDRRDYEQYF. The CDR3 DNA sequence: TGTGCCAGCAGCCAGACAGACCGAAGAGACTACGAGCAGTACTTC.

This clone was counted only a few times. This chain uses TRBV19 with TRBJ2-6; maybe TRBD1 (6 bases). The CDR3 runs 15 residues. From germline, CDR1 is LNHDA and CDR2 SQIVND (reference sequence). V gave up 7 bases and J gave up 2 bases, with 12 bases separating them. The DNA for the CDR3 is TGTGCCAGTATCCCAGGGGTCGCTGGGGCCAACGTCCTGACTTTC. Amino acids: CASIPGVAGANVLTF.

The gene calls are TRBV6-5 and TRBJ1-2; 8 bases agree with TRBD1. CDR1 and CDR2 from the germline V gene are MNHEY and SVGAGI. J lost 4 bases, V lost 5 bases, and 6 bases had no gene match. The CDR3 sequence is 14 residues long. CDR3 sequence: CASSRRTGSYGYTF. The CDR3 nucleotides are TGTGCCAGCAGTCGAAGGACAGGGAGCTATGGCTACACCTTC.

The chain has TRBV20-1 and TRBJ2-1, with a weak D call TRBD2 (5 bases). Trimming took 6 bases from V and 9 from J, leaving 12 bases between them. In germline, CDR1 is DFQATT, CDR2 SNEGSKA (reference sequence). This CDR3 is 11 amino acids long. The CDR3 loop is CSAQLLGEQFF. DNA of the CDR3: TGCAGTGCCCAACTACTAGGTGAGCAGTTCTTC.

Only one count was recorded for this clone. The CDR3 region is CATHASGVKEADTQYF. DNA for the CDR3: TGTGCCACCCACGCTAGCGGGGTCAAGGAGGCAGATACGCAGTATTTT. This chain joins TRBV28 and TRBJ2-3; 9 bases are a match to TRBD2. Per germline, CDR1 MDHEN and CDR2 SYDVKM. V dropped 10 bases and J dropped 4; count of bases not matched to a gene: 15. The CDR3 contains 16 residues.

This clone appeared a few times. The CDR3 reads CASSLRGLAEPREQFF. The DNA of the CDR3 is TGTGCCAGCAGCCTCCGGGGACTAGCGGAACCGAGAGAGCAGTTCTTC. The rearrangement links TRBV21-1 to TRBJ2-1; TRBD2 is the table's D call, not checked against the DNA. TRBV21-1 is marked as a pseudogene. The CDR3 length is 16 residues.